Sequencing of this T cell receptor (beta chain) was carried out in a study of lymphopenia after photon versus proton radiotherapy. Study-wide findings and caveats: Under photons, naive T cells and diversity fell while effector/memory populations rose. Oligoclonal CD8+ Temra expansion after nadir drove photon patients' diversity drop.

Points on this clone: What it recognizes is unknown.

Produced via immunoSEQ multiplex PCR; TCRdb's table is partial and in-frame only. The data show more than 70,000 clones, with around 80% seen just once and more than 1.2% held by the top ten. The CDR3 has 15 residues. Per germline, CDR1 SNHLY and CDR2 FYNNEI. After removal of 8 bases from V and 7 bases from J, the junction contained 12 bases not matched to a gene. The chain is built from TRBV2 and TRBJ1-3; 9 bases align to TRBD1. This specimen was peripheral blood, taken from a patient treated with proton-based radiotherapy. The source of this sequence is a man between 60 and 75 years old with pancreatic cancer. CDR3 coding DNA: TGTGCCAGCCTAAGGGAACAGGGGGCGAGGAACACCATATATTTT. This codes for CASLREQGARNTIYF.